This TCR beta chain was documented in a study of siplizumab effects on memory and regulatory T cells. Notes on the study in general: Alloreactive sequences from unstimulated CD4+ memory cells fell significantly with siplizumab. Tracing alloreactive clones into unstimulated subsets worked for only a minor fraction of them. Naive T cells looked more diverse than memory cells and looked like major alloresponse contributors.

Repertoires were generated with immunoSEQ multiplex PCR, while TCRdb's copy carries only in-frame clones and drops some. The table has approximately 110,000 clones, under 95% seen once. A word on this clone: Its antigen is not identified.

Looked up from germline, CDR1 is SEHNR and CDR2 is FQNEAQ (reference sequence). The CDR3 sequence is 16 residues long. Trimming took 2 bases from V and 6 from J; bases not matched to a gene: 11. The clonotype was recovered from a human donor in good health. The chain couples TRBV7-9 to TRBJ2-7; 9 bases are shared with TRBD1. Sequenced sample: CD4+ T cells sorted from blood. The chain's CDR3 is CASSLKHGTGIGEQYF. The CDR3, as DNA: TGTGCCAGCAGCTTAAAACATGGGACAGGGATTGGCGAGCAGTACTTC.